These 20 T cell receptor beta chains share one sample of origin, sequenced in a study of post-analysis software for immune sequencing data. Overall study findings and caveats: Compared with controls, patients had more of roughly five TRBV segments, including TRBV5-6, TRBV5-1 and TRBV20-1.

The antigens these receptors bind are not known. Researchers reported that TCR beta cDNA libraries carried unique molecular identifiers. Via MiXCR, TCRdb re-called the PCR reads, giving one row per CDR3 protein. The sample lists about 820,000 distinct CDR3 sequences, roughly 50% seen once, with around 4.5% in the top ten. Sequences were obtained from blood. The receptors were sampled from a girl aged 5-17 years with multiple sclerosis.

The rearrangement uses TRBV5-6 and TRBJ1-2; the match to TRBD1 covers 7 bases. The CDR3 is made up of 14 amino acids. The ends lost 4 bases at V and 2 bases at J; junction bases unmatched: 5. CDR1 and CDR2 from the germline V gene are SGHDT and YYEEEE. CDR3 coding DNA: TGTGCCAGCAGCCGAGGACAGGCCAACTATGGCTACACCTTC. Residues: CASSRGQANYGYTF.

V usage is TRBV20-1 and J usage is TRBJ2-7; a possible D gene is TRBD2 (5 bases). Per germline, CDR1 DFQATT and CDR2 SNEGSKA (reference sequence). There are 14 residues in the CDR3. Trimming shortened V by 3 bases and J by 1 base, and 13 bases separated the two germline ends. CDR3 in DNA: TGCAGTGCTAGCGGGGAGTCTGGTTCCTACGAGCAGTACTTC. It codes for CSASGESGSYEQYF.

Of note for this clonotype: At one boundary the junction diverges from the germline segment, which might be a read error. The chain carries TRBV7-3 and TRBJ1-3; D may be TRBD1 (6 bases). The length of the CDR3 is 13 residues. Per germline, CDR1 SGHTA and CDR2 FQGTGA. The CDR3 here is CASSLGLRDTTYF. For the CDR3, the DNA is TGTGCCAGCAGCTTAGGCCTGAGGGACACCACATATTTT.

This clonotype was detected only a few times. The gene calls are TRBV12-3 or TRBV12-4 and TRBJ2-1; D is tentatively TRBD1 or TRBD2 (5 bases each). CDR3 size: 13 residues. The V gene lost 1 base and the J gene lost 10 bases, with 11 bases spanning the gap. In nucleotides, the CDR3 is TGTGCCAGCAGTTTAGGGGGGACCACCGAGCAGTTCTTC. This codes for CASSLGGTTEQFF.

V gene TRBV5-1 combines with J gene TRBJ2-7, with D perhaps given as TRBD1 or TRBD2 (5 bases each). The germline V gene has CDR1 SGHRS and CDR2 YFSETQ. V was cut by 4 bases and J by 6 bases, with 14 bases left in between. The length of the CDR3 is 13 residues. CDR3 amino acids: CASSPGRGLEQYF. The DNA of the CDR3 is TGCGCCAGCAGCCCGGGTCGGGGCCTCGAGCAGTACTTC.

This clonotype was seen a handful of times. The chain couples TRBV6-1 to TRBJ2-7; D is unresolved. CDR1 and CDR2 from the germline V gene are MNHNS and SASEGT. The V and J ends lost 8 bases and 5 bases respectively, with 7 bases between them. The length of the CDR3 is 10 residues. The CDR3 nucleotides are TGTGCCAGCGGGGAAAACGAGCAGTACTTC. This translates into CASGENEQYF.

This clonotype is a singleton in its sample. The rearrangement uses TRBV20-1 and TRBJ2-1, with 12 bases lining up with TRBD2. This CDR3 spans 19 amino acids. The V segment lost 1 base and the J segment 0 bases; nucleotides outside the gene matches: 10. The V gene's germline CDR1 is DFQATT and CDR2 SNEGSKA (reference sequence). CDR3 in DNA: TGCAGTGCTAGAGTGGCTAGCGGGGGGGGGTTTAGCTCCTACAATGAGCAGTTCTTC. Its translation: CSARVASGGGFSSYNEQFF.

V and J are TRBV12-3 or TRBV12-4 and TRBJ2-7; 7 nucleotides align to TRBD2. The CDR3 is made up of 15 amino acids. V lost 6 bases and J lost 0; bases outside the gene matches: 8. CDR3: CASRRLADDSYEQYF. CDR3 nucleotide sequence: TGTGCCAGCAGGCGTCTAGCGGACGACTCCTACGAGCAGTACTTC.

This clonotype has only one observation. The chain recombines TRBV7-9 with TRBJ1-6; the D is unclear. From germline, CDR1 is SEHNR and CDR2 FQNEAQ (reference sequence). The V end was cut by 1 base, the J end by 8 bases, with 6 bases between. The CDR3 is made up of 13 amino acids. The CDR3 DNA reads TGTGCCAGCAGCTTAGTAATGGATTCACCCCTCCACTTT. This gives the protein CASSLVMDSPLHF.

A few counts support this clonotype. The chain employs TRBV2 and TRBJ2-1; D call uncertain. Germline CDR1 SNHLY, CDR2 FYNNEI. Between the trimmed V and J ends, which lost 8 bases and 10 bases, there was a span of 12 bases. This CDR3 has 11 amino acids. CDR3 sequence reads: CASSPLGEQFF. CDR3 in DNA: TGTGCCAGCTCACCTCTTGGGGAGCAGTTCTTC.

Written as DNA, the CDR3 is TGCGCCAGCACATCGGCGGGAGAGCGATATACAGATACGCAGTATTTT. This gives the protein CASTSAGERYTDTQYF. J is TRBJ2-3 and V is TRBV10-1, with 7 bases lining up with TRBD2. J was trimmed by 3 bases and V by 7 bases; bases with no gene match: 13. CDR3 length equals 16 residues. CDR1 is WNHNN and CDR2 is SYGVQD in the germline V gene (reference sequence).

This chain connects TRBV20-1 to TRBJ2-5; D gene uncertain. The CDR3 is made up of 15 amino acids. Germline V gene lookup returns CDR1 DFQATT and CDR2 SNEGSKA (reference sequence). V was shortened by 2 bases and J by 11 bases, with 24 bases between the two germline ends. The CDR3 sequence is CSARIPTRPFGEQYF. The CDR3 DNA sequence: TGCAGTGCTAGAATTCCTACTCGACCCTTTGGAGAGCAGTACTTC.

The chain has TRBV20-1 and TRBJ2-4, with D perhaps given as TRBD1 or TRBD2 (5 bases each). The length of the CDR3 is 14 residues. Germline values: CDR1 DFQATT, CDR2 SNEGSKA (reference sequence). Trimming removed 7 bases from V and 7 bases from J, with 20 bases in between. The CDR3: CSVGLSRGTNIQYF. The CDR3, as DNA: TGCAGTGTTGGTCTATCGAGGGGTACGAACATTCAGTACTTC.

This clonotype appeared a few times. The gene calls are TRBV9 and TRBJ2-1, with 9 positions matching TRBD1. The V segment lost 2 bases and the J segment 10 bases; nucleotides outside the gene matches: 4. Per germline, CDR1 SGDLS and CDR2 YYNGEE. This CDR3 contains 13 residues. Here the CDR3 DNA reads TGTGCCAGCAGCGTGTTACAGGGGGCAGAGCAGTTCTTC. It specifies CASSVLQGAEQFF.

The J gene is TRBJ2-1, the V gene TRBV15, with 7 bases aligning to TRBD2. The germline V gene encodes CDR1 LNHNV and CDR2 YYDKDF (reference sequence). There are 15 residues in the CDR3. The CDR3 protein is CATWGTKRNRGEQFF. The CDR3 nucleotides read TGTGCAACCTGGGGGACTAAACGAAATAGGGGAGAGCAGTTCTTC.

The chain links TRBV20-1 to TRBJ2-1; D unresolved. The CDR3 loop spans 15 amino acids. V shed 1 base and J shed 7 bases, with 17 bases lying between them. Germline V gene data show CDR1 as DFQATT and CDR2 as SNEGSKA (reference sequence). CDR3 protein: CSARVGRNTENEQFF. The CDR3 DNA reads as TGCAGTGCTAGAGTGGGCCGCAATACTGAGAATGAGCAGTTCTTC.

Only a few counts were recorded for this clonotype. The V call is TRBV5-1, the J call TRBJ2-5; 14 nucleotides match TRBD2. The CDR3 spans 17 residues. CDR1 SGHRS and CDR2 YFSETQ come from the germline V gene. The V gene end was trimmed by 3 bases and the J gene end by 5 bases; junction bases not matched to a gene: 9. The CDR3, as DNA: TGCGCCAGCAGCTCTTCCGGGACTAGCGGGAGTTGGGAGACCCAGTACTTC. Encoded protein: CASSSSGTSGSWETQYF.

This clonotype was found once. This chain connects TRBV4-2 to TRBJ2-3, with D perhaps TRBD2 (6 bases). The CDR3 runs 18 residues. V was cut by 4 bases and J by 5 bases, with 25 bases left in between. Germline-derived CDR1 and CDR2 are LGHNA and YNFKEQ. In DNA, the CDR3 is TGTGCCAGCAGCCGAAGCCCCTACGGCGGGGCCGGGGGAGATACGCAGTATTTT. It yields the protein CASSRSPYGGAGGDTQYF.

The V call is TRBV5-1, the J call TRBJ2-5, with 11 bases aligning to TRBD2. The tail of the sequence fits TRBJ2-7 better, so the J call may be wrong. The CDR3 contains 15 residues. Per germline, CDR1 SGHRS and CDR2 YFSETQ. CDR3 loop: CASSLSGLAGGEQYF. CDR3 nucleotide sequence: TGCGCCAGCAGCTTGTCCGGACTAGCGGGTGGCGAGCAGTACTTC.

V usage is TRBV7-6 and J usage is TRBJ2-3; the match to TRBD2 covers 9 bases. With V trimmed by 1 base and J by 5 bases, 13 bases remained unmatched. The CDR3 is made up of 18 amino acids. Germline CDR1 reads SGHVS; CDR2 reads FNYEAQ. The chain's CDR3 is CASSLGLAEPHVVDTQYF. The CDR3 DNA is TGTGCCAGCAGCTTAGGACTAGCGGAACCGCACGTGGTAGATACGCAGTATTTT.